This T cell receptor (beta chain) was sequenced during a study of T-cell reconstitution after alpha-beta-depleted transplantation in children. Overall study findings and caveats: It was surviving recipient T cells and thymic progenitors that gave some patients high TCRbeta diversity at day 60. In patients about two months after transplant, alpha-beta T cells reportedly arose from several hundred expanded graft clones. T-cell numbers and diversity one year post-transplant derived largely from freshly generated T cells.

TCRbeta library construction was performed incorporating unique molecular identifiers. One entry per CDR3 protein results from TCRdb running MiXCR on the PCR reads. The sample has around 800,000 distinct CDR3 sequences, 16% seen once. This clonotype occurred many times. Its cognate antigen is unknown. The source is a male patient under 18 who had a stem cell transplant for acute lymphoblastic leukemia, so the T cells may come from the graft donor. Sample: PBMCs, mostly from graft donor cells, taken 360 days after TCRalphabeta/CD19-depleted stem cell transplant.

CDR3 nucleotides: TGTGCCAGCAGTTTATCTGGCTTGGGGGACAGGGGGCGTTTCGGCAATCAGCCCCAGCATTTT. It translates to CASSLSGLGDRGRFGNQPQHF. This chain connects TRBV27 to TRBJ1-5; 12 nucleotides align to TRBD1. V lost 0 bases to trimming and J lost 2 bases; unmatched junction nucleotides: 14. The CDR3 extends over 21 amino acids. The germline V gene has CDR1 MNHEY and CDR2 SMNVEV (reference sequence).